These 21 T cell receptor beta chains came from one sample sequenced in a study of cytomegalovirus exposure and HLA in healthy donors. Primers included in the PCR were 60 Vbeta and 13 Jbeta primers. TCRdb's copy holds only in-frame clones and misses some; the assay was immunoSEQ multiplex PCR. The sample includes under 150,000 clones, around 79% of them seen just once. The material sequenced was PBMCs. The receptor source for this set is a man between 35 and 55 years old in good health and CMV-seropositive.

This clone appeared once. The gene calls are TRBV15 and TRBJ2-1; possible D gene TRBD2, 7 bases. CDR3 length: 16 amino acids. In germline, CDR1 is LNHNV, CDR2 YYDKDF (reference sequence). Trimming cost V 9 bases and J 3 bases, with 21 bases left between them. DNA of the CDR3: TGTGCCACTTCGCGGGGAGGGGGAGGCCTCTACAATGAGCAGTTCTTC. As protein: CATSRGGGGLYNEQFF.

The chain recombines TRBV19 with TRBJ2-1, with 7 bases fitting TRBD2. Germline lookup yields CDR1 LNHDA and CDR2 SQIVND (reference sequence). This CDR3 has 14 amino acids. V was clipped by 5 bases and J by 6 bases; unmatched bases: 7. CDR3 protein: CASSAGVLGNEQFF. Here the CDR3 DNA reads TGTGCCAGTAGTGCGGGAGTATTAGGCAATGAGCAGTTCTTC. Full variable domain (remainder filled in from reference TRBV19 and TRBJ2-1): DGGITQSPKYLFRKEGQNVTLSCEQNLNHDAMYWYRQDPGQGLRLIYYSQIVNDFQKGDIAEGYSVSREKKESFPLTVTSAQKNPTAFYLCASSAGVLGNEQFFGPGTRLTVL.

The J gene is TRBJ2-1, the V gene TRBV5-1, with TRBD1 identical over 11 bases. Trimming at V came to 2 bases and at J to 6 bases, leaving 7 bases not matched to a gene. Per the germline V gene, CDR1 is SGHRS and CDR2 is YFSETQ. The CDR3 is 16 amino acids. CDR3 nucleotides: TGCGCCAGCAGCTTCACCGGACAGGGGGCGCGCAATGAGCAGTTCTTC. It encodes CASSFTGQGARNEQFF. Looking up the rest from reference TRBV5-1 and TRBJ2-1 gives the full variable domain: KAGVTQTPRYLIKTRGQQVTLSCSPISGHRSVSWYQQTPGQGLQFLFEYFSETQRNKGNFPGRFSGRQFSNSRSEMNVSTLELGDSALYLCASSFTGQGARNEQFFGPGTRLTVL.

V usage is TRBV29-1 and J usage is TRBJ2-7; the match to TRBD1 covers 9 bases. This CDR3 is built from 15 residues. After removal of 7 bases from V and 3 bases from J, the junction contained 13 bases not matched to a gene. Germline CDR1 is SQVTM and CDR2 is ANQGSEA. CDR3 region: CSAQRGDRDVYEQYF. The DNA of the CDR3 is TGCAGCGCCCAAAGGGGGGACAGGGATGTCTACGAGCAGTACTTC.

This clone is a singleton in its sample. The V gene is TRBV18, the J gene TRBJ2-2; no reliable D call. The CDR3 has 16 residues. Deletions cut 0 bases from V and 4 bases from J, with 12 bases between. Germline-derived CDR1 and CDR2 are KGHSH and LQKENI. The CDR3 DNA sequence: TGTGCCAGCTCACCACCGGGCAGCCTTGTCACCGGGGAGCTGTTTTTT. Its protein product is CASSPPGSLVTGELFF.

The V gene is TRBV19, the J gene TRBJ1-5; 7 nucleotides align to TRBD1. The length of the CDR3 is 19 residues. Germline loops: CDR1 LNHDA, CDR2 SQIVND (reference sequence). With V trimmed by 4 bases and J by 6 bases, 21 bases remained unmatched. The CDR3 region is CASSTSSFSGGPPGQPQHF. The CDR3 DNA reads TGTGCCAGTAGTACATCATCGTTCTCAGGGGGACCGCCCGGTCAGCCCCAGCATTTT.

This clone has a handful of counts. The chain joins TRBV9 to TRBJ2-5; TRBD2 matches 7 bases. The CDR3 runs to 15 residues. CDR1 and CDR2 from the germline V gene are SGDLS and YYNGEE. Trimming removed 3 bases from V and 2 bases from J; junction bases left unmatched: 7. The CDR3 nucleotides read TGTGCCAGCAGCGGAGGGAGGGCTTGGCAAGAGACCCAGTACTTC. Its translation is CASSGGRAWQETQYF.

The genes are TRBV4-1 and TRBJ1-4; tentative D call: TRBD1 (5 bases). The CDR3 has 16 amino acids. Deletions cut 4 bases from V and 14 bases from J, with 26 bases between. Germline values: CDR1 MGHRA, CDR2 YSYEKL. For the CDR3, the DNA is TGCGCCAGCAGCCCCTTCACGGGAGACAGCCGCAGAATTCTGTTTTTT. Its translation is CASSPFTGDSRRILFF.

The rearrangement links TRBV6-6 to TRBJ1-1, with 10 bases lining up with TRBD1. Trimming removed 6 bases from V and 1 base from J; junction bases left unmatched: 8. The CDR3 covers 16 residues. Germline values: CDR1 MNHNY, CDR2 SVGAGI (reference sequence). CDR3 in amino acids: CASRLGTGAPNTEAFF. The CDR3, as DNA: TGTGCCAGCAGGCTCGGGACAGGGGCGCCGAACACTGAAGCTTTCTTT.

The CDR3 sequence: CASSSDRPQETQYF. For the CDR3, the DNA is TGCGCCAGCAGTTCGGACAGACCTCAAGAGACCCAGTACTTC. This chain uses TRBV5-1 with TRBJ2-5, with D possibly being TRBD1 (6 bases). The V gene lost 5 bases and the J gene lost 2 bases, with 13 bases spanning the gap. This CDR3 has 14 amino acids. CDR1 and CDR2 from the germline V gene are SGHRS and YFSETQ.

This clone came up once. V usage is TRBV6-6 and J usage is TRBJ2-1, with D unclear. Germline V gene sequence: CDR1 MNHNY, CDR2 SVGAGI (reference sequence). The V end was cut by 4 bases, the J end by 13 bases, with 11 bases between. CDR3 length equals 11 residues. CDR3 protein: CASSSPRSQFF. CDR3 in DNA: TGTGCCAGCAGTTCCCCCCGGTCCCAGTTCTTC.

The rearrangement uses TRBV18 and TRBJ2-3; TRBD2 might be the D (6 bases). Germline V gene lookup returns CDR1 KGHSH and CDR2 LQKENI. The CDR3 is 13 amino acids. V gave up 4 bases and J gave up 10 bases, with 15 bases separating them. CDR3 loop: CASSRGLTEPQYF. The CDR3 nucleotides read TGTGCCAGCTCACGGGGACTCACCGAACCGCAGTATTTT.

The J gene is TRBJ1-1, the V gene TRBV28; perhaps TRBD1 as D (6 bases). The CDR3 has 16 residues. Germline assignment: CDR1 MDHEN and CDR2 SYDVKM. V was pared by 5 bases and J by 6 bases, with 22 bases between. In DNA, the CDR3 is TGTGCCAGCAGTCCTGCAGGGGTCGAACCTAACGCTGAAGCTTTCTTT. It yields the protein CASSPAGVEPNAEAFF.

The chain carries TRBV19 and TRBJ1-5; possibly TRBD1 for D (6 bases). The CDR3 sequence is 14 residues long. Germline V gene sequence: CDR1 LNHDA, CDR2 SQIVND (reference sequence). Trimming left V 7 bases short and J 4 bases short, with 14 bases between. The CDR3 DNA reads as TGTGCCAGTACCACAGGGAGTGAGAATCAGCCCCAGCATTTT. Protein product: CASTTGSENQPQHF.

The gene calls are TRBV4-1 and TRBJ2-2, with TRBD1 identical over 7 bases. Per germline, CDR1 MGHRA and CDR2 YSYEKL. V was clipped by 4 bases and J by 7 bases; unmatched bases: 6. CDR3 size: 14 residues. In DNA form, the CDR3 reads TGCGCCAGCAGCCTCCAGGACAGGTTCGGGGAGCTGTTTTTT. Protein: CASSLQDRFGELFF.

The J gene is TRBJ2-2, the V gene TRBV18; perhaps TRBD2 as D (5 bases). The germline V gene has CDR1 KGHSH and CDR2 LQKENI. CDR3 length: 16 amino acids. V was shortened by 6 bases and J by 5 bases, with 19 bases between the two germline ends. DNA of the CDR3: TGTGCCAGCTCCTCGAGCCCGGGAAGTTCTACCGGGGAGCTGTTTTTT. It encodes CASSSSPGSSTGELFF.

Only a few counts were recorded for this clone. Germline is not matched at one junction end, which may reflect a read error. CDR3 loop: CSSSGGWQGINEKLFF. CDR3 sequence (DNA): TGTTCCAGCAGCGGCGGATGGCAGGGGATTAATGAAAAACTGTTTTTT. The chain is built from TRBV7-9 and TRBJ1-4; D perhaps matches TRBD1 (6 bases). CDR1 is SEHNR, CDR2 FQNEAQ, per germline (reference sequence). The length of the CDR3 is 16 residues.

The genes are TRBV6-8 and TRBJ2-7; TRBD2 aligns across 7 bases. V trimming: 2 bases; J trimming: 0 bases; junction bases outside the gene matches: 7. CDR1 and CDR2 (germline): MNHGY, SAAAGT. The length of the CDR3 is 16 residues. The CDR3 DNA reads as TGTGCCAGCAGTTACGATAGACTAGCTAGCTCCTACGAGCAGTACTTC. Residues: CASSYDRLASSYEQYF.

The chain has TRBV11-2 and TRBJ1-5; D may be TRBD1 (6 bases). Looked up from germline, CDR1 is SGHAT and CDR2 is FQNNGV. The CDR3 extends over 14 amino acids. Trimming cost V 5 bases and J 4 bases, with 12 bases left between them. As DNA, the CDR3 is TGTGCCAGCAGCCCGCAGGGGTTAAATCAGCCCCAGCATTTT. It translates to CASSPQGLNQPQHF.

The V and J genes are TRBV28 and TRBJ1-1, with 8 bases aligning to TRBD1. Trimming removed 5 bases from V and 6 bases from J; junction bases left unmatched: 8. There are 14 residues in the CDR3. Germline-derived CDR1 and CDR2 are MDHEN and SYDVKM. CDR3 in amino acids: CASSPPDRDAEAFF. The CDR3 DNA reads TGTGCCAGCAGTCCCCCGGACAGGGACGCTGAAGCTTTCTTT.

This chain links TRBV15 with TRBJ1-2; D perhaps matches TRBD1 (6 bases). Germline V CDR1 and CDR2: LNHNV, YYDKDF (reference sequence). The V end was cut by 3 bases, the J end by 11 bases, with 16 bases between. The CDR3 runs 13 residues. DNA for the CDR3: TGTGCCACCAGCAGCCGGGACACGGACCAGTACACCTTC. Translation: CATSSRDTDQYTF.